Listed here are 18 T cell receptor beta chains from one sample, sequenced in a study of shared clonotypes between healthy human individuals (dated by TCRdb to 2020 to 2022). Preparation of the library involved the immunoSEQ multiplex PCR assay. TCRdb retrieved this table from immuneACCESS and kept in-frame rearrangements only. Not all clones are present; in checked studies, unresolved V genes account for under half, and no reason is known for the remainder. The sample profile shows a few hundred thousand clones; more than 95% of them were found once. Around 0.057% of the sample lies in the top ten. Sequencing input: naive CD4+ T cells sorted from blood. The label giving this sample's cell subset or site can be read as: CD45RA+ positively selected. All receptors derive from a woman aged 25 to 39 in good health.

The chain employs TRBV18 and TRBJ1-5; D is unclear. The CDR3 extends over 13 amino acids. Trimming removed 6 bases from V and 1 base from J, with 7 bases in between. The germline V gene encodes CDR1 KGHSH and CDR2 LQKENI. The CDR3: CASSPASNQPQHF. In DNA form, the CDR3 reads TGTGCCAGCTCCCCGGCCAGCAATCAGCCCCAGCATTTT. The full variable domain, rest sourced from reference TRBV18 and TRBJ1-5, is NAGVMQNPRHLVRRRGQEARLRCSPMKGHSHVYWYRQLPEEGLKFMVYLQKENIIDESGMPKERFSAEFPKEGPSILRIQQVVRGDSAAYFCASSPASNQPQHFGDGTRLSIL.

The rearrangement links TRBV2 to TRBJ2-3; TRBD1 matches at 9 bases. This CDR3 region has 14 residues. J gave up 10 bases and V 5 bases, and 10 bases lay outside the gene matches. Germline V CDR1 and CDR2: SNHLY, FYNNEI. The chain's CDR3 is CASSPGQGHFAQYF. CDR3 bases: TGTGCCAGCAGTCCGGGACAGGGTCATTTTGCGCAGTATTTT.

The sample holds one count of this clone. This CDR3 is CASSRGEVNSYEQYF. The CDR3 bases are TGCGCCAGCAGTCGGGGGGAGGTGAACTCCTACGAGCAGTACTTC. The V and J genes are TRBV5-1 and TRBJ2-7, with 7 bases lining up with TRBD2. The V and J ends lost 5 bases and 0 bases, in that order; junction bases with no gene match: 8. This CDR3 is 15 amino acids long. Germline V CDR1 and CDR2: SGHRS, YFSETQ.

This clone was observed a handful of times. The V gene is TRBV19, the J gene TRBJ2-7, with 10 bases identical to TRBD1. Looked up from germline, CDR1 is LNHDA and CDR2 is SQIVND (reference sequence). The CDR3 totals 15 residues. Losses at the gene ends were 5 bases for V and 4 bases for J; bases not matched to a gene: 8. In DNA, the CDR3 is TGTGCCAGTAGTCCAAGGGACAGGGGATGGTACGAGCAGTACTTC. It encodes CASSPRDRGWYEQYF. Drawing the rest from reference TRBV19 and TRBJ2-7, the complete variable domain is DGGITQSPKYLFRKEGQNVTLSCEQNLNHDAMYWYRQDPGQGLRLIYYSQIVNDFQKGDIAEGYSVSREKKESFPLTVTSAQKNPTAFYLCASSPRDRGWYEQYFGPGTRLTVT.

The rearrangement uses TRBV7-9 and TRBJ2-5; D is undetermined. The closer fit of TRBJ2-7 to the DNA end suggests the J call may be wrong. CDR1 SEHNR and CDR2 FQNEAQ come from the germline V gene (reference sequence). CDR3 length: 12 residues. The CDR3 loop reads CASSPLDYEQYF. In DNA, the CDR3 is TGTGCCAGCAGCCCCCTGGACTACGAGCAGTACTTC.

The chain recombines TRBV11-2 with TRBJ2-7; the match to TRBD2 covers 8 bases. The germline V gene has CDR1 SGHAT and CDR2 FQNNGV. The CDR3 is made up of 15 amino acids. V lost 0 bases to trimming and J lost 3 bases; unmatched junction nucleotides: 4. The CDR3 DNA reads as TGTGCCAGCAGCTTAGATGCGGGAGGCTTCTACGAGCAGTACTTC. The encoded protein is CASSLDAGGFYEQYF.

This rearrangement joins TRBV4-1 to TRBJ2-5; a possible D gene is TRBD2 (5 bases). Germline lookup yields CDR1 MGHRA and CDR2 YSYEKL. V was cut by 0 bases and J by 9 bases, with 17 bases left in between. CDR3 size: 15 residues. The CDR3 DNA reads as TGCGCCAGCAGCCAAGATCGGGGTAGACAACCCGCCCAGTACTTC. Its protein is CASSQDRGRQPAQYF.

The rearrangement uses TRBV7-2 and TRBJ2-5; perhaps TRBD2 as D (6 bases). The ends were cut back, 6 bases at V and 1 base at J, with 12 bases in the middle. The CDR3 is 14 residues long. Germline loops: CDR1 SGHTA, CDR2 FQGNSA. CDR3 in DNA: TGTGCCAGCAGGGAAGGAGGGAGCCAAGAGACCCAGTACTTC. Its translation: CASREGGSQETQYF.

The chain links TRBV6-1 to TRBJ2-1; 10 positions match TRBD2. The CDR3 runs 15 residues. V shed 6 bases, J shed 8 bases, and the junction held 10 bases outside the gene matches. The germline V gene encodes CDR1 MNHNS and CDR2 SASEGT. CDR3 region: CASRGLAGDVYEQFF. The CDR3 nucleotides read TGTGCCAGCAGGGGCCTAGCGGGAGATGTTTATGAGCAGTTCTTC.

V usage is TRBV7-6 and J usage is TRBJ1-3, with TRBD1 matching 8 bases. The CDR3 loop spans 15 amino acids. CDR1 and CDR2 from the germline V gene are SGHVS and FNYEAQ. The V segment lost 5 bases and the J segment 4 bases; nucleotides outside the gene matches: 7. The CDR3 is CASSPPGGPGNTIYF. CDR3 in DNA: TGTGCCAGCAGCCCCCCAGGGGGCCCCGGAAACACCATATATTTT.

The V and J genes are TRBV5-6 and TRBJ1-1; TRBD1 matches at 9 bases. V dropped 6 bases and J dropped 4; count of bases not matched to a gene: 4. CDR3 length: 13 amino acids. Per germline, CDR1 SGHDT and CDR2 YYEEEE. The CDR3: CASNPTGGTEAFF. The CDR3 nucleotides read TGTGCCAGCAATCCGACAGGGGGCACTGAAGCTTTCTTT.

The chain joins TRBV10-3 to TRBJ2-1; D tentatively reads TRBD1 or TRBD2 (6 bases each). This CDR3 spans 13 amino acids. V lost 4 bases and J lost 5, with 9 bases in between. Germline V gene sequence: CDR1 ENHRY, CDR2 SYGVKD. For the CDR3, the DNA is TGTGCCATCAGTGTAAGGGGGGACAATGAGCAGTTCTTC. Its translation is CAISVRGDNEQFF.

J is TRBJ2-1 and V is TRBV28; TRBD2 matches at 10 bases. Germline values: CDR1 MDHEN, CDR2 SYDVKM. CDR3 size: 16 residues. The junction had 10 bases not matched to a gene; V was cut back by 5 bases and J by 6 bases. CDR3 region: CASSRQRASGSNEQFF. The CDR3 coding sequence is TGTGCCAGCAGTCGACAGAGGGCTAGCGGGAGCAATGAGCAGTTCTTC.

The V gene is TRBV7-2, the J gene TRBJ2-5, with 7 bases aligning to TRBD1. Germline values: CDR1 SGHTA, CDR2 FQGNSA. The CDR3 has 17 amino acids. Trimming took 5 bases from V and 1 from J; bases not matched to a gene: 13. The CDR3 spells CASSPRRGAGGQETQYF. In nucleotides, the CDR3 is TGTGCCAGCAGCCCCAGAAGAGGTGCAGGGGGCCAAGAGACCCAGTACTTC.

This chain joins TRBV10-3 and TRBJ2-2; 10 positions agree with TRBD1. CDR3 length: 15 residues. Losses at the gene ends were 3 bases for V and 6 bases for J; bases not matched to a gene: 4. Germline V gene data show CDR1 as ENHRY and CDR2 as SYGVKD. The DNA for the CDR3 is TGTGCCATCAGTGACCGGGACAGGGGATCCGGGGAGCTGTTTTTT. This gives the protein CAISDRDRGSGELFF.

The chain uses TRBV2 and TRBJ1-5; no clear D gene. Trimming cost V 0 bases and J 3 bases, with 6 bases left between them. The CDR3 extends over 14 amino acids. Germline-derived CDR1 and CDR2 are SNHLY and FYNNEI. CDR3 sequence: CASSEAWPNQPQHF. The CDR3 nucleotides are TGTGCCAGCAGTGAAGCTTGGCCCAATCAGCCCCAGCATTTT.

V gene TRBV19 combines with J gene TRBJ2-2, with 10 bases identical to TRBD2. Losses at the gene ends were 3 bases for V and 8 bases for J; bases not matched to a gene: 9. Germline CDR1 reads LNHDA; CDR2 reads SQIVND (reference sequence). The CDR3 contains 16 residues. CDR3 sequence: CASSILPSGSSGELFF. CDR3 sequence (DNA): TGTGCCAGTAGTATCCTCCCTAGCGGGAGTTCTGGGGAGCTGTTTTTT.

This clone was observed a few times. V gene TRBV7-2 combines with J gene TRBJ2-2, with D possibly TRBD1 on 5 matching bases. Trimming stripped 5 bases from V and 7 bases from J, with 11 bases between. Germline CDR1 and CDR2: SGHTA and FQGNSA. This CDR3 contains 13 residues. CDR3: CASSGEQGGELFF. In DNA form, the CDR3 reads TGTGCCAGCAGCGGAGAGCAGGGCGGGGAGCTGTTTTTT.